The text below deals with one T cell receptor beta chain. As yet, its antigen is unknown. The table came from immunoSEQ multiplex PCR; TCRdb's copy has only in-frame clones and leaves some out. The sample lists about 110,000 clones, just over 90% occurring once. The data were obtained in a study of T cell responses to AZD1222 COVID-19 vaccine. Overall study findings and caveats: Two AZD1222 administrations were followed by greater Spike-specific TCR breadth and depth. Researchers report vaccine-associated CD4 TCRs spanning spike, with dominance at 160-218 and 743-854. Mostly white British, mostly female donors; authors suggested clonal diversity may be underestimated.

The V gene's germline CDR1 is SGHRS and CDR2 YFSETQ. There are 14 residues in the CDR3. After removal of 4 bases from V and 6 bases from J, the junction contained 4 bases not matched to a gene. Second-dose timings of about 4 or about 12 weeks were pooled. The sample was peripheral blood, taken 28 days after the second AZD1222 dose. The TCR comes from an adult who received the AZD1222 COVID-19 vaccine. This chain joins TRBV5-1 and TRBJ2-2; 9 positions agree with TRBD1. The CDR3, as DNA: TGCGCCAGCAGCGGGACAGGGTTTGCCGGGGAGCTGTTTTTT. It specifies CASSGTGFAGELFF.